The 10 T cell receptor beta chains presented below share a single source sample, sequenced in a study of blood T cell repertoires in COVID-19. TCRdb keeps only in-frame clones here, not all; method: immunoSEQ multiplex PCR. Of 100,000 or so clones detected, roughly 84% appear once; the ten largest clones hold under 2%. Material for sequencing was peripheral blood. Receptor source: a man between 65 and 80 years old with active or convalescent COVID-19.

CDR3 sequence: CSVAPGASGYNEQFF. The CDR3 nucleotides read TGCAGCGTTGCTCCGGGGGCTAGCGGGTACAATGAGCAGTTCTTC. The rearrangement joins TRBV29-1 to TRBJ2-1; 8 bases are shared with TRBD2. In germline, CDR1 is SQVTM, CDR2 ANQGSEA. The V gene end was trimmed by 4 bases and the J gene end by 4 bases; junction bases not matched to a gene: 9. The CDR3 has 15 residues.

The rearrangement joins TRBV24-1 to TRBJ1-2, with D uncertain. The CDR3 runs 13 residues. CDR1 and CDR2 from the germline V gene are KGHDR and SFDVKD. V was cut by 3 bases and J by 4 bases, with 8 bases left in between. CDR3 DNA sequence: TGTGCCACCAGTGATGTTTCGGGCTATGGCTACACCTTC. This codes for CATSDVSGYGYTF.

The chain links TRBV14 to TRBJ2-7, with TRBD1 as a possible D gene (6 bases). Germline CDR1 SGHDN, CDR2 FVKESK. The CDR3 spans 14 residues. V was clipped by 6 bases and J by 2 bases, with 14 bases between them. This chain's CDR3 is CASSQNRVPYEQYF. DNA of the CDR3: TGTGCCAGCAGTCAAAACAGGGTACCCTACGAGCAGTACTTC.

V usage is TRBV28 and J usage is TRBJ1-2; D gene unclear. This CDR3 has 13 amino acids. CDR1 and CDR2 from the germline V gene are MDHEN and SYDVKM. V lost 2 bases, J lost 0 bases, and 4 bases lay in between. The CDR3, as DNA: TGTGCCAGCAGTTTAATAGCTAACTATGGCTACACCTTC. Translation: CASSLIANYGYTF.

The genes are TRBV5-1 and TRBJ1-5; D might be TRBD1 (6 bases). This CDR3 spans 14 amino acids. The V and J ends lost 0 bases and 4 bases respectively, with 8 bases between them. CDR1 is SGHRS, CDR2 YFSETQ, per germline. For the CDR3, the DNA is TGCGCCAGCAGCTTGGAAACAGGGAATCAGCCCCAGCATTTT. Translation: CASSLETGNQPQHF.

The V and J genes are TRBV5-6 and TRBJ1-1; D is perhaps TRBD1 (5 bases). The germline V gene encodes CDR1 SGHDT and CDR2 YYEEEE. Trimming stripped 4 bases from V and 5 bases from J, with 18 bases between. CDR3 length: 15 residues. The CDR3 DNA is TGTGCCAGCAGCCTCAGGGATTGGGCTGGGACTGAAGCTTTCTTT. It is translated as CASSLRDWAGTEAFF.

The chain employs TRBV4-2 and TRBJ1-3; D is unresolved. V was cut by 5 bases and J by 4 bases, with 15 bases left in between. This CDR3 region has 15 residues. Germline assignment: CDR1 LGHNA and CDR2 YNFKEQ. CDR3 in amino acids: CASSYSSLGGNTIYF. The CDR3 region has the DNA TGTGCCAGCAGCTACAGCTCCCTCGGAGGAAACACCATATATTTT.

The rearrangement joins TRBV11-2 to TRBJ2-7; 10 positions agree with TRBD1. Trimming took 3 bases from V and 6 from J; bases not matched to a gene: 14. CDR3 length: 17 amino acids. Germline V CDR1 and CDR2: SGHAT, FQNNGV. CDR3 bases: TGTGCCAGCAGCTTCCGGCTAGGACAGGGGGTTGTCGGCGAGCAGTACTTC. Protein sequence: CASSFRLGQGVVGEQYF.

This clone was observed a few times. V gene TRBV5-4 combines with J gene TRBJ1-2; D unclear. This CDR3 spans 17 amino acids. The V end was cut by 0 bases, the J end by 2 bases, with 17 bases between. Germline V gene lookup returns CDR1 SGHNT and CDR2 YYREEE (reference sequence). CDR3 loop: CASSLAGSGRPNYGYTF. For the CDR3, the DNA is TGTGCCAGCAGCTTGGCCGGCTCCGGGAGGCCAAACTATGGCTACACCTTC.

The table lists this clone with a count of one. CDR3 in amino acids: CAQRQDRDTIYF. Here the CDR3 DNA reads TGTGCCCAACGACAGGATAGGGACACCATATATTTT. This chain joins TRBV30 and TRBJ1-3; possibly TRBD1 for D (6 bases). Trimming took 8 bases from V and 8 from J, leaving 16 bases between them. This CDR3 spans 12 amino acids. Per germline, CDR1 GTSNPN and CDR2 SVGIG (reference sequence).